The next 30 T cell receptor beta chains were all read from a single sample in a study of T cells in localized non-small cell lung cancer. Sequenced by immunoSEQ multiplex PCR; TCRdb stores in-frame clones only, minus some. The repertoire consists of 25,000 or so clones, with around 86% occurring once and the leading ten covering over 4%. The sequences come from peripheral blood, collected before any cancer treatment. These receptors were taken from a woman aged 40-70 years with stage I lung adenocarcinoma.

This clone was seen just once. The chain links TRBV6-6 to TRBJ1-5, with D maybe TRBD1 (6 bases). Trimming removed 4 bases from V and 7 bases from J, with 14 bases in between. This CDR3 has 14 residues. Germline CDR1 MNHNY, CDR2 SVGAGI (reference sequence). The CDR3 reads CASSLQGGGQPQHF. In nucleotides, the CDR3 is TGTGCCAGCAGTTTACAGGGAGGTGGCCAGCCCCAGCATTTT.

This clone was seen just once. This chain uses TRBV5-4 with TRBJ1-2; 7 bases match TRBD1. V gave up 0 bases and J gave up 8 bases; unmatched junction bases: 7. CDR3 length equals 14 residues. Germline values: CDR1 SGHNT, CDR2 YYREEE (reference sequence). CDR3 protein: CASSLEGGRGGYTF. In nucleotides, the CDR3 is TGTGCCAGCAGCTTGGAAGGGGGCCGAGGAGGCTACACCTTC.

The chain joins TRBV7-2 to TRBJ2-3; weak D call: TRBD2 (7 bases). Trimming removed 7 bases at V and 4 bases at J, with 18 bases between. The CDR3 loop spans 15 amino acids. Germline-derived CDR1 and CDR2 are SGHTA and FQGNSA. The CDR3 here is CASIPEGGRADTQYF. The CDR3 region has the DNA TGTGCCAGCATCCCGGAGGGGGGGCGCGCAGATACGCAGTATTTT.

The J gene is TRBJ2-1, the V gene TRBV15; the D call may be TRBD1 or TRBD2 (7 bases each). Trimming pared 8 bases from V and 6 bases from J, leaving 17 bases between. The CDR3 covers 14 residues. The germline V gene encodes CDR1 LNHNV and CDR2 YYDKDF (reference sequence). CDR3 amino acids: CATEAGGAGNEQFF. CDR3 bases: TGTGCCACCGAAGCAGGGGGGGCAGGCAATGAGCAGTTCTTC. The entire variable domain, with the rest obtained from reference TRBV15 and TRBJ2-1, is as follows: DAMVIQNPRYQVTQFGKPVTLSCSQTLNHNVMYWYQQKSSQAPKLLFHYYDKDFNNEADTPDNFQSRRPNTSFCFLDIRSPGLGDTAMYLCATEAGGAGNEQFFGPGTRLTVL.

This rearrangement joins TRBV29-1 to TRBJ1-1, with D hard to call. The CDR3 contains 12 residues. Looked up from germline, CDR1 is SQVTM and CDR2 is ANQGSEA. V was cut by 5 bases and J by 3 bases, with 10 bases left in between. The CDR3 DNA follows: TGCAGCGTTCGCAAAGAGGACACTGAAGCTTTCTTT. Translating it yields CSVRKEDTEAFF.

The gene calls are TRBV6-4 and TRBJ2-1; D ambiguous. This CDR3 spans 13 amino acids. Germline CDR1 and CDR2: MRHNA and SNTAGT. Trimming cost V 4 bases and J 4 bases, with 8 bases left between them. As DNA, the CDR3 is TGTGCCAGCAGTGGGTCAGAGTACAATGAGCAGTTCTTC. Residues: CASSGSEYNEQFF.

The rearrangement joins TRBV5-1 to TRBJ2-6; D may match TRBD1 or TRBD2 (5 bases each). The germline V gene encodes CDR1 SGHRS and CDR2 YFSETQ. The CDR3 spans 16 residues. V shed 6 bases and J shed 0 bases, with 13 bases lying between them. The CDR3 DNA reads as TGCGCCAGCAACGGACTTGACAGCTCTGGGGCCAACGTCCTGACTTTC. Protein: CASNGLDSSGANVLTF.

For the CDR3, the DNA is TGTGCCAGCAGACCCCTCACGGGGCACTATGGCTACACCTTC. This sequence encodes CASRPLTGHYGYTF. The rearrangement joins TRBV6-6 to TRBJ1-2; the D gene is possibly TRBD1 (5 bases). V was shortened by 6 bases and J by 3 bases, with 14 bases between the two germline ends. Germline V gives CDR1 MNHNY, CDR2 SVGAGI (reference sequence). This CDR3 has 14 amino acids.

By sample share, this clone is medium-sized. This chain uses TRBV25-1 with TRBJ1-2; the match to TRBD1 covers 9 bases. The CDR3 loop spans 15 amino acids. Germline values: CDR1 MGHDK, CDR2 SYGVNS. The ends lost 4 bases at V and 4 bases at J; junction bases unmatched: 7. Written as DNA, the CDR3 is TGTGCCAGCAGTGCGTTACAGGGGGCCAGCTATGGCTACACCTTC. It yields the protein CASSALQGASYGYTF.

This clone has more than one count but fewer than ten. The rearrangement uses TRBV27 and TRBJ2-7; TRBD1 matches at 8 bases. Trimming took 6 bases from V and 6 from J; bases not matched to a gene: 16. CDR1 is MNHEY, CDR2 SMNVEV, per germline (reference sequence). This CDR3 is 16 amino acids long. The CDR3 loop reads CASRASGTGRGGEQYF. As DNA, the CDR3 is TGTGCCAGCAGGGCTAGTGGGACAGGAAGAGGTGGCGAGCAGTACTTC.

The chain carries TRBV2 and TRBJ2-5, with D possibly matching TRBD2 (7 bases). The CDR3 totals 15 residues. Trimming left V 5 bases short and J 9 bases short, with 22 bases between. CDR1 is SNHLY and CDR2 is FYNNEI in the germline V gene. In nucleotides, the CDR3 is TGTGCCAGCAGTCCTCTGGGCGGGGGCCTGAGGGCCCAGTACTTC. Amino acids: CASSPLGGGLRAQYF.

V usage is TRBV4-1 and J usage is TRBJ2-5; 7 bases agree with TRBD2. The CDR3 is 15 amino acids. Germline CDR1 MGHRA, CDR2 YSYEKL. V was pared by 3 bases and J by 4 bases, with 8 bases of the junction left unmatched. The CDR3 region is CASSQGGTAGETQYF. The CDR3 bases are TGCGCCAGCAGCCAGGGAGGGACGGCGGGAGAGACCCAGTACTTC.

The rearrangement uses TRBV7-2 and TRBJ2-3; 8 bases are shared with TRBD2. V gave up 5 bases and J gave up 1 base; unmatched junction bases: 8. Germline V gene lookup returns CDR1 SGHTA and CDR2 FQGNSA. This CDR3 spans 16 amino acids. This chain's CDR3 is CASSREARGGTDTQYF. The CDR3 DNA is TGTGCCAGCAGCCGGGAGGCGCGGGGGGGCACAGATACGCAGTATTTT.

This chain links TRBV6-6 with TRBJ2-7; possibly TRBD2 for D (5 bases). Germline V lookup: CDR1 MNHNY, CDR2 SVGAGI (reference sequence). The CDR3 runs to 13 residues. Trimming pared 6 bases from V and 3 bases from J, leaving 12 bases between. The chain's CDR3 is CASRRAAGYEQYF. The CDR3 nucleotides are TGTGCCAGCAGGAGAGCGGCAGGCTACGAGCAGTACTTC.

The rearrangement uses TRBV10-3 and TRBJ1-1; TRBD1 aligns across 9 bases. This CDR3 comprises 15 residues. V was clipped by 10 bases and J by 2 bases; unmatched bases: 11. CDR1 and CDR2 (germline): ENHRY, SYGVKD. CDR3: CATAGTGSGNTEAFF. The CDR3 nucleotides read TGTGCCACCGCTGGGACAGGGAGCGGTAACACTGAAGCTTTCTTT.

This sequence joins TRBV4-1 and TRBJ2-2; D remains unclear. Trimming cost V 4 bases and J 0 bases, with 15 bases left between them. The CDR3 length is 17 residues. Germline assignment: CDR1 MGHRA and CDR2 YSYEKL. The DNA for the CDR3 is TGCGCCAGCAGCCGGGGTCTAGTGACGGCGAACACCGGGGAGCTGTTTTTT. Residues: CASSRGLVTANTGELFF.

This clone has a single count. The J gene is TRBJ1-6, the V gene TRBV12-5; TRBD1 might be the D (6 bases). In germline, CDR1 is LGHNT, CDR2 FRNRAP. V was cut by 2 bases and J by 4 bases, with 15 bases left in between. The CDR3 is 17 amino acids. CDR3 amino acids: CASGLFSDRPYNSPLHF. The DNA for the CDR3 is TGTGCTAGTGGTTTGTTTTCCGACAGGCCTTATAATTCACCCCTCCACTTT.

For the CDR3, the DNA is TGTGCCACCAGCGAAGGGAGGGGCGGAGGGGAAAAACTGTTTTTT. Its protein is CATSEGRGGGEKLFF. The V and J genes are TRBV15 and TRBJ1-4, with D possibly matching TRBD1 (5 bases). With 5 bases removed from V and 8 bases from J, the gap between germline ends came to 18 bases. CDR3 length: 15 residues. Germline CDR1 is LNHNV and CDR2 is YYDKDF (reference sequence).

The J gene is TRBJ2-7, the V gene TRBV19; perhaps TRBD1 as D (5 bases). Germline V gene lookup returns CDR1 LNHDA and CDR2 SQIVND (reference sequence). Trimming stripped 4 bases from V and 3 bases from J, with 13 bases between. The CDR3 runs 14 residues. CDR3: CASSRQGTRYEQYF. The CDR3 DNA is TGTGCCAGTAGTAGGCAGGGAACCCGCTACGAGCAGTACTTC.

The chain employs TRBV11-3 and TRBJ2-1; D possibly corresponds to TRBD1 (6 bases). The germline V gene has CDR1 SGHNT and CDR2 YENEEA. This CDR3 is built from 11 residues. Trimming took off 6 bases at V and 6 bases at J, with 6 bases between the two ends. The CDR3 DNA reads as TGTGCCAGCAGACAGGGCAATGAGCAGTTCTTC. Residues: CASRQGNEQFF.

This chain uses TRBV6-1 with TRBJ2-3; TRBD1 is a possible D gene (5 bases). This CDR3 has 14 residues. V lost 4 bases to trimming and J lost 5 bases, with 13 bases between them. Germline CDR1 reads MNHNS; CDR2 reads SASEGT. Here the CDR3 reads CASSVETVKDTQYF. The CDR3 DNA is TGTGCCAGCAGTGTGGAGACAGTCAAAGATACGCAGTATTTT.

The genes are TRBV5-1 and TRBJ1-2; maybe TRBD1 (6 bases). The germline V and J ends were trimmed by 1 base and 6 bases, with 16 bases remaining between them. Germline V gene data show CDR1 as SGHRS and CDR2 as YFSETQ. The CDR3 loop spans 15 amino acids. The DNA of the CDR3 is TGCGCCAGCAGCTTGAGGGGGGCGCAGAGGGATGGCTACACCTTC. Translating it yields CASSLRGAQRDGYTF.

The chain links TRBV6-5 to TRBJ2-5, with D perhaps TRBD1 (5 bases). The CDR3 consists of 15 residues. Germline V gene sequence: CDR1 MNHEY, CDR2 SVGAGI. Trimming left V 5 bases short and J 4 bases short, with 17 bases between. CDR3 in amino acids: CASSRRGLQGETQYF. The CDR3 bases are TGTGCCAGCAGTCGAAGGGGCCTTCAGGGAGAGACCCAGTACTTC.

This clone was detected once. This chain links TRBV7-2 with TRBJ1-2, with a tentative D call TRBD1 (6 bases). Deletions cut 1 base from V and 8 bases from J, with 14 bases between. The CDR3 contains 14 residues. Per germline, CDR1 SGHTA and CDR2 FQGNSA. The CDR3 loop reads CASSLGGPPGGYTF. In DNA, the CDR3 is TGTGCCAGCAGCTTAGGGGGGCCCCCAGGGGGCTACACCTTC.

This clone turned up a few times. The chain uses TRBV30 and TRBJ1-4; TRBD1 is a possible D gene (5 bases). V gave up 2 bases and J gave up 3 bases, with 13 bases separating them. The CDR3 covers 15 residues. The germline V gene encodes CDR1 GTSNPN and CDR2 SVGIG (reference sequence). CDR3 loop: CAWSTPTRANEKLFF. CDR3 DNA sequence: TGTGCCTGGAGTACCCCCACCAGGGCTAATGAAAAACTGTTTTTT.

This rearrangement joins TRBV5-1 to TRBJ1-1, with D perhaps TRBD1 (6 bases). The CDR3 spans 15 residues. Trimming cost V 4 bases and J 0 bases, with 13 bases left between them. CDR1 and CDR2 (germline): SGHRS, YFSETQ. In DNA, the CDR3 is TGCGCCAGCAGCCCTGGGGGGGGGCTGAACACTGAAGCTTTCTTT. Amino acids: CASSPGGGLNTEAFF.

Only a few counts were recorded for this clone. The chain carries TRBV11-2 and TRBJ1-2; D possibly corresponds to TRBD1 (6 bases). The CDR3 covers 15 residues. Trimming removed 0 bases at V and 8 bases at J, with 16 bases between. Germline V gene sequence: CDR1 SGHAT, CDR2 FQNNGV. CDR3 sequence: CASSLEPGGAGGYTF. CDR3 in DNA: TGTGCCAGCAGCTTAGAGCCCGGGGGGGCAGGCGGCTACACCTTC.

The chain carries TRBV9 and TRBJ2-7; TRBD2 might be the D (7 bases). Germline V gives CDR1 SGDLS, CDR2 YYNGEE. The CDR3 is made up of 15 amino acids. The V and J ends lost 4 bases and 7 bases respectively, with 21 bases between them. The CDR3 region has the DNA TGTGCCAGCAGCCCTCAGGCGGGGGCTTTAGAGGAGCAGTACTTC. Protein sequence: CASSPQAGALEEQYF.

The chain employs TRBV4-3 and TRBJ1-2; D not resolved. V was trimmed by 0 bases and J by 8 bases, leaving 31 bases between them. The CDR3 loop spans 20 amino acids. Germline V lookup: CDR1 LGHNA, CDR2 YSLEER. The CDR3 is CASSQDVAAQTSAQARGYTF. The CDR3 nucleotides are TGCGCCAGCAGCCAAGATGTGGCCGCTCAAACGTCTGCCCAGGCCAGAGGCTACACCTTC.

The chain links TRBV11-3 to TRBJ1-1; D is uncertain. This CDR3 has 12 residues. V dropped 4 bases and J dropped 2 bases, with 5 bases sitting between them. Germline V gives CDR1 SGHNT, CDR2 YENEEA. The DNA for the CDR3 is TGTGCCAGCAGCTCTTATAACACTGAAGCTTTCTTT. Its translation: CASSSYNTEAFF.